The 28 T cell receptor beta chains in this list originate from one sample, sequenced in a study of glioma-infiltrating T cells. The iRepertoire nested amplicon-rescue multiplex PCR amplified TCR alpha and beta CDR3s from RNA. TCRdb independently ran MiXCR on the multiplex PCR reads; one entry per CDR3 protein. The sample lists some 120,000 distinct CDR3 sequences; roughly 24% were seen once. The specimen was glioma tissue, nonneoplastic brain tissue, or PBMCs (not recorded which). The receptors derive from a human donor with low-grade glioma or glioblastoma, undergoing nonglioma brain surgery, or in good health (not recorded which).

This clonotype appeared many times. The rearrangement links TRBV6-1 to TRBJ2-7; a weak D match, TRBD2 (5 bases). The CDR3 is 14 amino acids. CDR1 is MNHNS, CDR2 SASEGT, per germline. V was clipped by 6 bases and J by 0 bases, with 12 bases between them. The CDR3 spells CASRGLGSSYEQYF. The CDR3 DNA reads TGTGCCAGCAGAGGGCTTGGGAGCTCCTACGAGCAGTACTTC.

As regards this clonotype: A single base separates this from a much larger clone, so it may be a read error. The V gene is TRBV7-3, the J gene TRBJ2-1; the D is unclear. CDR3 length equals 15 residues. In germline, CDR1 is SGHTA, CDR2 FQGTGA. V was cut by 1 base and J by 2 bases, with 9 bases left in between. CDR3 amino acids: CASSLMGGTYNEQFF. CDR3 sequence (DNA): TGTGCCAGCAGCTTAATGGGTGGGACCTACAATGAGCAGTTCTTC.

Details on this clonotype: The junction departs from germline at one end; a sequencing error may be responsible. V and J are TRBV6-1 and TRBJ2-7, with 11 bases identical to TRBD1. The CDR3 runs to 15 residues. CDR1 MNHNS and CDR2 SASEGT come from the germline V gene. CDR3 coding DNA: TGCGCCGGCAGTACCTGGACAGGGGGCACCTACGAGCAGTACTTC. Protein product: CAGSTWTGGTYEQYF.

This clonotype was recorded at least ten times. The genes are TRBV7-9 and TRBJ1-6; the match to TRBD1 covers 8 bases. The CDR3 runs 17 residues. Germline CDR1 reads SEHNR; CDR2 reads FQNEAQ (reference sequence). Trimming removed 0 bases from V and 5 bases from J; junction bases left unmatched: 6. The CDR3 DNA reads as TGTGCCAGCAGCTTAGCCCAGGGGACAGGACATAATTCACCCCTCCACTTT. The encoded protein is CASSLAQGTGHNSPLHF.

This clonotype has a count of ten or more. The J gene is TRBJ2-7, the V gene TRBV4-3; 9 bases align to TRBD2. V gave up 4 bases and J gave up 3 bases; unmatched junction bases: 13. CDR3 size: 17 residues. Germline CDR1 reads LGHNA; CDR2 reads YSLEER. This CDR3 reads CASSPTPIAGEDYEQYF. The CDR3 DNA is TGCGCCAGCAGCCCAACCCCCATAGCGGGAGAGGACTACGAGCAGTACTTC.

This clonotype was seen only a few times. The chain is built from TRBV12-3 or TRBV12-4 and TRBJ2-4; 12 positions match TRBD2. CDR3 length equals 17 residues. J lost 2 bases, V lost 6 bases, and 8 bases had no gene match. The CDR3 sequence: CASRRLAGAGSKNIQYF. The DNA of the CDR3 is TGTGCCAGCAGACGACTAGCGGGAGCCGGTTCCAAAAACATTCAGTACTTC.

This clonotype was detected many times. The CDR3 region is CSATGVTTYEQYF. The CDR3 DNA sequence: TGCAGTGCTACAGGGGTCACCACCTACGAGCAGTACTTC. This chain connects TRBV20-1 to TRBJ2-7, with D possibly being TRBD1 (6 bases). Deletions cut 4 bases from V and 2 bases from J, with 12 bases between. This CDR3 has 13 residues. Germline-derived CDR1 and CDR2 are DFQATT and SNEGSKA (reference sequence).

CDR3 nucleotide sequence: TGCAGCGTTTCGTCCCGCCGGGACAGGGTCACTGAAGCTTTCTTT. Amino acids: CSVSSRRDRVTEAFF. The chain uses TRBV29-1 and TRBJ1-1; 9 bases line up with TRBD1. The CDR3 is made up of 15 amino acids. Germline CDR1 SQVTM, CDR2 ANQGSEA. Trimming at V came to 5 bases and at J to 4 bases, leaving 11 bases not matched to a gene.

This clonotype was observed many times. The rearrangement uses TRBV2 and TRBJ2-3; D call uncertain. CDR1 is SNHLY and CDR2 is FYNNEI in the germline V gene. V shed 2 bases and J shed 0 bases, with 12 bases lying between them. This CDR3 is 16 amino acids long. CDR3 region: CASSELGTASTDTQYF. The CDR3 DNA reads TGTGCCAGCAGTGAACTGGGAACCGCAAGCACAGATACGCAGTATTTT.

This clonotype was observed at least ten times. The chain recombines TRBV6-1 with TRBJ2-2; perhaps TRBD1 as D (6 bases). V dropped 6 bases and J dropped 6 bases, with 8 bases sitting between them. This CDR3 has 12 amino acids. Germline lookup yields CDR1 MNHNS and CDR2 SASEGT. CDR3 amino acids: CASSQGSGELFF. The CDR3 DNA follows: TGTGCCAGCAGCCAGGGGTCCGGGGAGCTGTTTTTT.

There are a few counts of this clonotype. At one of its ends the junction is not consistent with the germline gene, which may arise from a read error. This chain uses TRBV2 with TRBJ2-1, with 12 bases matching TRBD2. This CDR3 region has 14 residues. Germline CDR1 and CDR2: SNHLY and FYNNEI. The CDR3 sequence is CASMRLAGGNEQSF. As DNA, the CDR3 is TGTGCCAGCATGAGGCTAGCGGGGGGGAATGAGCAGTCCTTC.

V and J are TRBV6-6 and TRBJ2-7; the D gene is possibly TRBD1 (6 bases). Germline V gene data show CDR1 as MNHNY and CDR2 as SVGAGI (reference sequence). This CDR3 contains 13 residues. V lost 0 bases and J lost 7, with 10 bases in between. The CDR3 DNA sequence: TGTGCCAGCAGTTACTCGGGGGCCAGAGAGCAGTACTTC. Translating it yields CASSYSGAREQYF.

This clonotype was seen at least ten times. V is TRBV12-3 or TRBV12-4 and J is TRBJ1-2, with TRBD1 as a possible D gene (6 bases). There are 13 residues in the CDR3. Trimming cost V 3 bases and J 7 bases, with 12 bases left between them. Here the CDR3 DNA reads TGTGCCAGCAGTTTTTCAGGGGATGGTGGCTACACCTTC. It encodes CASSFSGDGGYTF.

This clonotype was counted many times. The chain joins TRBV11-2 to TRBJ2-1; TRBD2 agrees at 12 bases. In germline, CDR1 is SGHAT, CDR2 FQNNGV. The V segment lost 0 bases and the J segment 7 bases; nucleotides outside the gene matches: 1. The CDR3 contains 15 residues. CDR3 sequence: CASSLEGLAGNEQFF. The CDR3 coding sequence is TGTGCCAGCAGCTTAGAAGGACTAGCGGGAAATGAGCAGTTCTTC.

In this sample, this clonotype turned up a few times. This chain uses TRBV7-9 with TRBJ1-3; D may be TRBD1 (5 bases). The V end lost 8 bases, the J end lost 0 bases, and 8 bases lay between the germline ends. The CDR3 is 13 amino acids. The germline V gene has CDR1 SEHNR and CDR2 FQNEAQ (reference sequence). The CDR3 region has the DNA TGTGCCAGCGGACAAGACTCTGGAAACACCATATATTTT. As protein: CASGQDSGNTIYF.

This clonotype was recorded many times. This sequence joins TRBV20-1 and TRBJ2-3, with a weak D call TRBD1 (6 bases). Germline V gives CDR1 DFQATT, CDR2 SNEGSKA (reference sequence). The CDR3 is made up of 14 amino acids. Trimming pared 4 bases from V and 9 bases from J, leaving 20 bases between. The CDR3 loop is CSATPTGERGTQYF. The DNA for the CDR3 is TGCAGTGCTACTCCGACAGGAGAGAGGGGGACGCAGTATTTT.

Worth noting for this clonotype: This may come from a read error, since a much larger clone is one base off. This chain uses TRBV29-1 with TRBJ1-1; D perhaps matches TRBD1 (5 bases). There are 12 residues in the CDR3. The germline gives CDR1 SQVTM, CDR2 ANQGSEA. V was cut by 4 bases and J by 9 bases, with 15 bases left in between. The CDR3 spells CSVGEAGIKAFF. CDR3 in DNA: TGCAGCGTTGGAGAGGCAGGGATAAAAGCTTTCTTT.

This clonotype was counted only a few times. The V call is TRBV5-1, the J call TRBJ1-1; 7 nucleotides line up with TRBD1. CDR1 and CDR2 from the germline V gene are SGHRS and YFSETQ. Losses at the gene ends were 3 bases for V and 8 bases for J; bases not matched to a gene: 7. This CDR3 is built from 13 residues. The CDR3 sequence: CASSSRDSNEAFF. CDR3 bases: TGCGCCAGCAGCTCCCGGGACAGCAACGAAGCTTTCTTT.

This clonotype was found many times. The gene calls are TRBV9 and TRBJ2-1, with 11 bases aligning to TRBD2. After removal of 4 bases from V and 8 bases from J, the junction contained 11 bases not matched to a gene. This CDR3 spans 16 amino acids. Germline CDR1 and CDR2: SGDLS and YYNGEE. The CDR3 protein is CASSPDSGRAIHEQFF. CDR3 sequence (DNA): TGTGCCAGCAGCCCCGATAGCGGGAGGGCCATCCATGAGCAGTTCTTC.

This clonotype was seen ten or more times. The rearrangement joins TRBV3-1 to TRBJ2-1; D uncertain. This CDR3 contains 15 residues. Trimming took off 2 bases at V and 4 bases at J, with 12 bases between the two ends. Per the germline V gene, CDR1 is LGHDT and CDR2 is YNNKEL (reference sequence). CDR3 protein: CASSQFSNGYNEQFF. The CDR3 bases are TGTGCCAGCAGCCAATTTAGTAACGGATACAATGAGCAGTTCTTC.

The chain recombines TRBV5-1 with TRBJ2-7; 9 nucleotides match TRBD1. The junction had 5 bases not matched to a gene; V was cut back by 4 bases and J by 3 bases. The germline V gene has CDR1 SGHRS and CDR2 YFSETQ. The CDR3 length is 14 residues. As DNA, the CDR3 is TGCGCCAGCAGCCCCTCGACAGGGGGCTACGAGCAGTACTTC. Its protein product is CASSPSTGGYEQYF.

Concerning this clonotype itself: A much bigger clone sits one base away, suggesting this may be a read error. The chain uses TRBV4-1 and TRBJ2-1, with D uncertain. Germline V gene sequence: CDR1 MGHRA, CDR2 YSYEKL. CDR3 length: 13 amino acids. The CDR3 protein is CASSQVASSEKFF. Written as DNA, the CDR3 is TGCGCCAGCAGCCAAGTGGCCAGCTCTGAGAAGTTCTTC.

In the case of this clonotype: This may stem from a read error, because a much larger clone lies one nucleotide away. The gene calls are TRBV4-2 and TRBJ1-1, with D uncertain. The CDR3 is 14 residues long. Germline CDR1 is LGHNA and CDR2 is YNFKEQ. This chain's CDR3 is CASSPRLMNAEAFF. The DNA for the CDR3 is TGTGCCAGCAGCCCTCGTCTGATGAACGCTGAAGCTTTCTTT.

Details on this clonotype: A much larger clone differs by one base, so this may be a read error. V is TRBV6-1 and J is TRBJ2-5; D may match TRBD1 or TRBD2 (5 bases each). The CDR3 consists of 13 residues. V was cut by 6 bases and J by 5 bases, with 13 bases left in between. The germline CDR1 and CDR2 sequences are MNHNS and SASEGT. The CDR3 sequence: CASSPPGAETQYF. The CDR3 region has the DNA TGTGCCAGCAGCCCACCCGGGGCTGAGACCCAGTACTTC.

This clonotype was picked up many times. V is TRBV14 and J is TRBJ2-1; 8 bases fit TRBD2. J lost 3 bases, V lost 0 bases, and 4 bases had no gene match. The CDR3 sequence is 16 residues long. Germline V gives CDR1 SGHDN, CDR2 FVKESK. CDR3 protein: CASSQDLGTSYNEQFF. The CDR3 nucleotides read TGTGCCAGCAGCCAAGATTTGGGGACTAGCTACAATGAGCAGTTCTTC.

This clonotype was seen a few times. This chain uses TRBV3-1 with TRBJ2-1; 8 bases agree with TRBD1. The germline gives CDR1 LGHDT, CDR2 YNNKEL (reference sequence). CDR3 length equals 16 residues. V lost 3 bases to trimming and J lost 3 bases; unmatched junction nucleotides: 7. The CDR3 sequence: CASSHAGGGSYNEQFF. The CDR3 region has the DNA TGTGCCAGCAGCCACGCAGGGGGCGGAAGCTACAATGAGCAGTTCTTC.

This clonotype was recorded at least ten times. The gene calls are TRBV18 and TRBJ1-1; D ambiguous. The germline V gene has CDR1 KGHSH and CDR2 LQKENI. The germline V and J ends were trimmed by 6 bases and 0 bases, with 8 bases remaining between them. The CDR3 contains 13 residues. The CDR3 DNA reads as TGTGCCAGCTCGACGGACGTGAACACTGAAGCTTTCTTT. This sequence encodes CASSTDVNTEAFF.

This clonotype was counted a few times. This chain uses TRBV12-3 or TRBV12-4 with TRBJ1-1; D is undetermined. V was pared by 0 bases and J by 6 bases, with 17 bases between. The CDR3 spans 16 residues. In nucleotides, the CDR3 is TGTGCCAGCAGTTTAGCCCCGACGGACGTGCATCCTGAAGCTTTCTTT. This codes for CASSLAPTDVHPEAFF.